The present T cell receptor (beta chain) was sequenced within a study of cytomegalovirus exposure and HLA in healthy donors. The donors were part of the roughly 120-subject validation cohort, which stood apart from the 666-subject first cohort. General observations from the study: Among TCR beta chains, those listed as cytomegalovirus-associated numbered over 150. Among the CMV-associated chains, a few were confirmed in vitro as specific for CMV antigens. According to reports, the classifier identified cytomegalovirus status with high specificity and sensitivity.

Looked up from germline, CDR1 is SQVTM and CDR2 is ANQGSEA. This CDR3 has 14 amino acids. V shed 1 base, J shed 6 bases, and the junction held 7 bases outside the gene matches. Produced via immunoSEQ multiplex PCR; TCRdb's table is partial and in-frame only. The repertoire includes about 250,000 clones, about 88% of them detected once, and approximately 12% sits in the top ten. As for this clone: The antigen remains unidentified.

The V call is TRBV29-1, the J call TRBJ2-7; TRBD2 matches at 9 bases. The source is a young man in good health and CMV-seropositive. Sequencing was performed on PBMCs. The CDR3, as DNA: TGCAGCGTTGAAGTTCCGGGACTAGCCCGCGAGCAGTACTTC. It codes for CSVEVPGLAREQYF.